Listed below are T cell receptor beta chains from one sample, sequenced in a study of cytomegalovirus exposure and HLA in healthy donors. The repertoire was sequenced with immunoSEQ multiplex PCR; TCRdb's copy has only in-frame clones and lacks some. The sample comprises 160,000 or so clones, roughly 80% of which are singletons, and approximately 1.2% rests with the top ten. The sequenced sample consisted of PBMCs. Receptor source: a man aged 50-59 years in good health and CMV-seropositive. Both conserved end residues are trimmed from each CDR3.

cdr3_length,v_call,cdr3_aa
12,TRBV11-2,ASSKAGVAGELF
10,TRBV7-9,ASSLPPTEAF
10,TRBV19,ASSIIGTEAF
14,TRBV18,ASSPVLAVSTDTQY
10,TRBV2,ASSYNTDTQY
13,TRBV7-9,ASSLAGRVAYGYT
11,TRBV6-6,ASSYSTVNEQF
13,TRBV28,ASSTPGTAGNTIY
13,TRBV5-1,ASSLQAGGSNEQF
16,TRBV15,ATSSKTSGRRSSYEQY
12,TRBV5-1,ASRGTANTGELF
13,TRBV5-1,ASSLGGGINQPQH
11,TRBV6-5,ASNHGQGHEQF
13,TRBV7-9,ASSVSGTGVYEQY
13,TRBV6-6,ASSSSGGPYNEQF
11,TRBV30,AWSVGSLAEQY
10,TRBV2,AWGSSLQPQH
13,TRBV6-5,ASSPRSAGANVLT
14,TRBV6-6,ASSPPGQGANQPQH
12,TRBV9,ASSVVSQGAEQY
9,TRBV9,AGQGGTEAF
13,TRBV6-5,ASSRGVGSYNEQF
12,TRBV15,ATSRDRVGRWQY
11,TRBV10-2,ASSGTGDYGYT
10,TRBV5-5,ASHLAYNEQF
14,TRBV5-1,ASSFYTGGGYTEAF
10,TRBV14,ASGTSSYEQY
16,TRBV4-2,ASSQGGTSGRGAETQY
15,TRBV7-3,ASSPKGLAGASGELF
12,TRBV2,ASSGERGLDEQY
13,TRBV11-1,ASSHLRARSYEQY
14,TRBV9,ASSVDGHSGNTEAF
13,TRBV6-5,ASSYRTGELDEQF
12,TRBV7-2,ASSPSGNTGELF
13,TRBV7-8,ASSLHLAGVNEQY